One T cell receptor (beta chain) is described in this entry. This record comes from a study of blood T cell repertoires in COVID-19. At the level of the study: From the United States, Italy and Spain came samples of acute and convalescent COVID-19. T cells, B-cell-depleted T cells, or PBMCs provided the cDNA or gDNA that served as material.

The study recruited exposed participants who had met a COVID-19 case within 2 weeks before entry. Germline V CDR1 and CDR2: SGDLS, YYNGEE. CDR3 length: 14 amino acids. The ends lost 3 bases at V and 5 bases at J; junction bases unmatched: 7. Sequencing was performed with immunoSEQ multiplex PCR; in TCRdb, only in-frame clones are kept and a portion is missing. The sample includes around 250,000 clones, around 93% seen only once; the top ten take approximately 2.7%. The chain is built from TRBV9 and TRBJ2-7, with 8 nucleotides matching TRBD1. Source material: PBMCs or T cells enriched from blood (not recorded which). The receptor was isolated from a man aged 35 to 55 who had been exposed to COVID-19. This CDR3 is CASSASTDRDEQYF. In DNA, the CDR3 is TGTGCCAGCAGCGCCTCCACGGACAGGGACGAGCAGTACTTC.